This T cell receptor beta chain was recorded in a study of CD8 T cells in Susac syndrome. This CDR3 comprises 15 residues. Trimming removed 1 base from V and 2 bases from J, with 12 bases in between. CDR1 is SEHNR, CDR2 FQNEAQ, per germline (reference sequence). Regarding the study as a whole: Susac-specific public clones were found in both the total CD8+ and the CD8+ TEMRA repertoires, with over 15 in the former and roughly five in the latter.

Remarks on this clonotype: No antigen is known for it.

RNA in amounts of roughly 0.5 to 1 ug was reverse transcribed with random hexamers. Amplification of TCR beta CDR3 across 54 Vbeta and 13 Jbeta was performed with immunoSEQ multiplex PCR. TCRdb ran MiXCR on the immunoSEQ multiplex PCR reads and lists one entry per CDR3 protein. The data contain fewer than 85,000 distinct CDR3 sequences, 95% of them singletons. Patients with Susac syndrome fulfilled recently defined diagnostic criteria for definite or probable disease. This chain links TRBV7-9 with TRBJ2-7; D possibly corresponds to TRBD1 (6 bases). Sequencing was performed on CD8+ T cells from PBMCs. This clonotype was sampled from a human donor with Susac syndrome. CDR3 coding DNA: TGTGCCAGCAGCTTAGGCGGAGACAGGACCTACGAGCAGTACTTC. Amino acid sequence: CASSLGGDRTYEQYF.